The entry that follows covers one T cell receptor (beta chain) sequence. Healthy donors acted as controls, with matching for age and sex. Isolation of CD8+ and CD4+ T cells was performed negatively, whereas enrichment of TEMRA cells was done by FACS. Germline V gene lookup returns CDR1 MDHEN and CDR2 SYDVKM. V was pared by 7 bases and J by 1 base, with 13 bases between. The CDR3 is made up of 14 amino acids. The data belong to a study of CD8 T cells in Susac syndrome. RNA was extracted with the RNeasy kit, and a quantity of about 0.45 to 1 ug was reverse transcribed using random hexamers. The CDR3 of TCR beta was amplified by immunoSEQ multiplex PCR across 54 Vbeta and 13 Jbeta. TCRdb fed the immunoSEQ multiplex PCR reads into MiXCR, producing one record per CDR3 protein. The table has about 200,000 distinct CDR3 sequences, over 85% seen once; the top ten hold 0.095% to 0.12%.

The specimen sequenced was CD4+ T cells from PBMCs. The clonotype comes from a human donor in good health. The chain recombines TRBV28 with TRBJ1-2; weak D call: TRBD1 (5 bases). The CDR3 here is CASNDGTGNYGYTF. DNA of the CDR3: TGTGCCAGCAACGACGGGACGGGTAACTATGGCTACACCTTC.